These T cell receptor beta chains were read from a single sample in a study of T cell responses to AZD1222 COVID-19 vaccine. Sequencing used immunoSEQ multiplex PCR; TCRdb keeps in-frame clones, though not all of them. The table lists approximately 130,000 clones, roughly 93% of them singletons. Sequences were derived from peripheral blood, sampled on day 0 of AZD1222 vaccination. The receptors originated from an adult in good health. Each CDR3 is given with its conserved first and last residue. D genes are given only for firm matches. Clone size is shown for a subset of rows, as once, few, many or a class of expanded clone.

j_gene,d_gene,v_gene,abundance,CDR3aa,CDR3nt
TRBJ2-7,TRBD1,TRBV7-2,-,CASSPGQGLAYEQYF,TGTGCCAGCAGCCCGGGACAGGGGCTTGCCTACGAGCAGTACTTC
TRBJ1-2,-,TRBV7-9,-,CASSRMIYGYTF,TGTGCCAGCAGCCGAATGATCTATGGCTACACCTTC
TRBJ2-1,-,TRBV7-6,-,CASSLGTIDEQFF,TGTGCCAGCAGCTTAGGGACCATCGATGAGCAGTTCTTC
TRBJ1-2,-,TRBV7-9,once,CASSLPGINYGYTF,TGTGCCAGCAGCTTACCAGGGATTAACTATGGCTACACCTTC
TRBJ2-6,-,TRBV9,-,CASSPTSGANVLTF,TGTGCCAGCAGCCCGACCTCTGGGGCCAACGTCCTGACTTTC
TRBJ2-2,-,TRBV6-5,-,CASSSMNTGELFF,TGTGCCAGCAGTTCAATGAACACCGGGGAGCTGTTTTTT
TRBJ2-7,TRBD1,TRBV13,-,CASSRTLGQGGEQYF,TGTGCCAGCAGCCGGACCTTGGGACAGGGAGGCGAGCAGTACTTC
TRBJ1-1,TRBD1,TRBV18,-,CASSLTGAMNTEAFF,TGTGCCAGCTCCCTCACAGGGGCCATGAACACTGAAGCTTTCTTT
TRBJ2-7,TRBD1,TRBV19,-,CASTGTDFYEQYF,TGTGCCAGCACCGGGACAGACTTCTACGAGCAGTACTTC
TRBJ2-2,TRBD1,TRBV11-3,once,CASSFGVREGTANTGELFF,TGTGCCAGCAGCTTTGGCGTTAGAGAGGGGACAGCTAACACCGGGGAGCTGTTTTTT
TRBJ1-6,TRBD1,TRBV5-1,few,CASSTGENISPLHF,TGCGCCAGCAGCACAGGGGAGAACATTTCACCCCTCCACTTT
TRBJ2-3,-,TRBV5-1,-,CASSLGQGNTDTQYF,TGCGCCAGCAGCTTGGGGCAGGGTAACACAGATACGCAGTATTTT
TRBJ2-7,TRBD2,TRBV4-2,-,CASSQRLAPNSYEQYF,TGTGCCAGCAGCCAGAGACTAGCGCCAAACTCCTACGAGCAGTACTTC
TRBJ2-7,TRBD1,TRBV27,-,CASSVFSGTGAYEQYF,TGTGCCAGCAGTGTATTCTCCGGGACAGGAGCCTACGAGCAGTACTTC
TRBJ2-5,TRBD1,TRBV11-3,-,CASSLGTGEETQYF,TGTGCCAGCAGCTTAGGGACAGGGGAAGAGACCCAGTACTTC
TRBJ2-4,-,TRBV6-5,few,CASTSDFTSRNIQYF,TGTGCCAGCACCTCAGACTTCACCTCCCGAAACATTCAGTACTTC
TRBJ1-6,-,TRBV3-1/TRBV3-2,-,CASSQGPRYRLLHF,TGTGCCAGCAGCCAGGGACCTCGTTACCGTCTCCTCCACTTT